A selection of T cell receptor beta chains follows, all from one sample in a study of T cell repertoires in cytomegalovirus infection. TCRdb re-called the reads through MiXCR, storing one row per CDR3 protein. The data contain hundreds of thousands of distinct CDR3 sequences, 30% to 40% of them seen just once; the ten biggest clones take up roughly 15%. The antigens of these receptors remain unknown. This specimen was cultured PBMCs, taken from culture after CMV antigen stimulation. The receptors here all came from a human donor in good health (CMV status not recorded). Some clones in this sample may be carry-over from other donors' samples. CDR3s include the opening cysteine and the closing phenylalanine or tryptophan. D genes are given only for firm matches. Clone size appears in some rows only: once, few, many, or a class for an expanded clone.

v_call	clone_size	d_call	j_call	cdr3_aa	cdr3_nt
TRBV11-2	-	-	TRBJ2-7	CASSLSWQAAYEQYF	TGTGCCAGCAGCTTATCTTGGCAGGCCGCCTACGAGCAGTACTTC
TRBV2	-	TRBD2	TRBJ2-1	CASNGRAKFF	TGTGCCAGCAACGGGAGGGCCAAGTTCTTC
TRBV5-4	few	-	TRBJ1-2	CASSLRLGRSSTF	TGTGCCAGCAGCCTACGGCTCGGACGGAGCTCCACCTTC
TRBV15	-	-	TRBJ2-2	CATSRDFASNTGELFF	TGTGCCACCAGCAGAGATTTTGCTAGCAACACCGGGGAGCTGTTTTTT
TRBV28	-	-	TRBJ2-1	CASRTVYNEQFF	TGTGCCAGCAGAACTGTGTACAATGAGCAGTTCTTC
TRBV7-9	-	TRBD1	TRBJ1-3	CASSDFAGGSGNTIYF	TGTGCCAGCAGCGACTTTGCAGGGGGCTCTGGAAACACCATATATTTT
TRBV27	-	-	TRBJ2-3	CASRSRFSGFFTDTQYF	TGTGCCAGCAGATCTCGGTTTAGCGGCTTTTTCACAGATACGCAGTATTTT
TRBV5-3	-	-	TRBJ2-5	CASSLRGTEETQYF	TGTGCCAGCAGCTTGCGAGGGACTGAAGAGACCCAGTACTTC
TRBV20-1	few	-	TRBJ1-5	CSARDFGLAAQPQHF	TGCAGTGCTAGAGACTTTGGTCTAGCAGCTCAGCCCCAGCATTTT
TRBV20-1	-	TRBD2	TRBJ2-1	CSARDRTSGENEQFF	TGCAGTGCTAGAGATCGGACTAGCGGCGAGAATGAGCAGTTCTTC
TRBV29-1	few	-	TRBJ2-5	CSVVSPFSRIVGETQYF	TGCAGCGTTGTTAGCCCCTTTAGTCGGATCGTCGGAGAGACCCAGTACTTC
TRBV11-2	-	-	TRBJ2-7	CASSLEPDSYEQYF	TGTGCCAGCAGCTTAGAGCCTGACTCCTACGAGCAGTACTTC
TRBV7-2	-	TRBD1	TRBJ1-3	CASSLDRAGRNTIYF	TGTGCCAGCAGCTTGGACAGGGCAGGGCGAAACACCATATATTTT
TRBV24-1	-	-	TRBJ1-3	CATSESGNTIYF	TGTGCCACCAGTGAATCAGGAAACACCATATATTTT
TRBV7-9	few	-	TRBJ2-1	CASDLVRPGPQNEQFF	TGTGCCAGCGACCTGGTTCGACCGGGACCGCAGAATGAGCAGTTCTTC
TRBV27	few	TRBD1	TRBJ1-2	CASRGQASYGYTF	TGTGCCAGCCGCGGACAGGCAAGCTATGGCTACACCTTC
TRBV5-4	-	-	TRBJ2-7	CASSLSDYEQYF	TGTGCCAGCAGCTTGTCGGATTACGAGCAGTACTTC
TRBV11-2	-	-	TRBJ2-3	CASSEGPSTDTQYF	TGTGCCAGCAGCGAGGGGCCCAGCACAGATACGCAGTATTTT
TRBV20-1	few	TRBD1	TRBJ1-2	CSADRDSNNYGYTF	TGCAGTGCGGACCGGGACAGCAATAACTATGGCTACACCTTC
TRBV4-3	-	-	TRBJ1-4	CASSQDLYGRANHEKLFF	TGCGCCAGCAGCCAAGATCTCTACGGAAGGGCTAACCATGAAAAACTGTTTTTT
TRBV7-8	many	-	TRBJ2-5	CASRASGRIQETQYF	TGTGCCAGCAGAGCGAGTGGACGGATCCAAGAGACCCAGTACTTC
TRBV6-2/TRBV6-3	-	TRBD2	TRBJ2-5	CASSYGLAGPGLQETQYF	TGTGCCAGCAGTTACGGGCTAGCGGGACCGGGTCTTCAAGAGACCCAGTACTTC
TRBV7-9	few	TRBD2	TRBJ2-3	CASRPRLAGGADTQYF	TGTGCCAGCAGACCAAGACTAGCGGGAGGGGCAGATACGCAGTATTTT
TRBV7-2	few	-	TRBJ2-3	CASTPRTDTQYF	TGTGCCAGCACCCCAAGGACAGATACGCAGTATTTT
TRBV7-2	few	-	TRBJ1-2	CASSRNGPLNYGYTF	TGTGCCAGCAGCCGCAACGGACCGCTTAACTATGGCTACACCTTC
TRBV27	few	TRBD1	TRBJ1-2	CASSSPGQTTYGYTF	TGTGCCAGCAGTTCTCCGGGACAGACAACCTATGGCTACACCTTC
TRBV12-3/TRBV12-4	-	TRBD2	TRBJ2-5	CASSLGVSGSYQETQYF	TGTGCCAGCAGTTTAGGAGTAAGCGGGAGTTATCAAGAGACCCAGTACTTC
TRBV6-2/TRBV6-3	few	-	TRBJ2-2	CASRKDSNTGELFF	TGTGCCAGCAGAAAGGACAGTAACACCGGGGAGCTGTTTTTT
TRBV12-3/TRBV12-4	-	-	TRBJ2-1	CASSLVAQYNEQFF	TGTGCCAGCAGTTTAGTAGCCCAGTACAATGAGCAGTTCTTC
TRBV24-1	few	-	TRBJ2-1	CATSDHGQSSYNEQFF	TGTGCCACCAGTGATCACGGCCAAAGCTCCTACAATGAGCAGTTCTTC
TRBV7-9	few	-	TRBJ2-3	CASSPARRDTQYF	TGTGCCAGCAGCCCAGCGCGGAGAGATACGCAGTATTTT
TRBV18	few	TRBD1	TRBJ1-1	CASKRGSRGDTEAFF	TGTGCCAGCAAACGGGGGTCCAGGGGGGACACTGAAGCTTTCTTT
TRBV4-1	few	TRBD2	TRBJ2-7	CASSQDGTSVSYEQYF	TGCGCCAGCAGCCAAGACGGGACTAGCGTTTCCTACGAGCAGTACTTC
TRBV7-9	-	-	TRBJ1-1	CASSLGRGGTEAFF	TGTGCCAGCAGCTTAGGTCGGGGGGGCACTGAAGCTTTCTTT
TRBV20-1	-	TRBD1	TRBJ2-1	CSASAGGNEQFF	TGCAGTGCTAGTGCAGGGGGCAATGAGCAGTTCTTC
TRBV19	-	TRBD1	TRBJ1-1	CASSPRTGEAFF	TGTGCCAGTAGTCCCCGGACAGGGGAAGCTTTCTTT
TRBV28	-	-	TRBJ1-1	CAGGGGSEAFF	TGTGCCGGAGGAGGGGGGTCTGAAGCTTTCTTT
TRBV12-3/TRBV12-4	-	TRBD2	TRBJ2-5	CASSFGTRILRETQYF	TGTGCCAGCAGTTTTGGGACTAGGATCCTACGGGAGACCCAGTACTTC
TRBV10-3	-	-	TRBJ2-3	CAISSHPNTQYF	TGTGCCATCAGTTCCCACCCCAATACGCAGTATTTT
TRBV4-3	few	TRBD1	TRBJ2-1	CASRQSGTGGNNEQFF	TGCGCCAGCAGACAATCCGGGACAGGGGGAAACAATGAGCAGTTCTTC
TRBV6-6	few	-	TRBJ1-4	CASSYPGAGDEKLFF	TGTGCCAGCAGTTACCCTGGGGCAGGGGATGAAAAACTGTTTTTT
TRBV4-3	few	-	TRBJ2-3	CASSQDRDWLYTQYF	TGCGCCAGCAGCCAAGATCGGGACTGGCTATATACGCAGTATTTT
TRBV7-8	few	TRBD2	TRBJ2-3	CASSLARLLREGSTDTQYF	TGTGCCAGCAGCTTAGCGCGGCTCTTGCGGGAGGGTAGCACAGATACGCAGTATTTT
TRBV7-2	-	-	TRBJ2-5	CASSLGAGAAETQYF	TGTGCCAGCAGCTTAGGAGCAGGAGCTGCAGAGACCCAGTACTTC
TRBV7-9	few	-	TRBJ1-2	CALAAEGYGYTF	TGTGCCCTGGCAGCAGAGGGGTATGGCTACACCTTC
TRBV11-3	once	TRBD2	TRBJ2-3	CASSPPGLAGGNTQYF	TGTGCCAGCAGCCCTCCTGGACTAGCGGGAGGGAATACGCAGTATTTT
TRBV6-2/TRBV6-3	-	-	TRBJ2-2	CASIQRPGLDTGELFF	TGTGCCAGCATTCAGAGGCCGGGACTTGACACCGGGGAGCTGTTTTTT